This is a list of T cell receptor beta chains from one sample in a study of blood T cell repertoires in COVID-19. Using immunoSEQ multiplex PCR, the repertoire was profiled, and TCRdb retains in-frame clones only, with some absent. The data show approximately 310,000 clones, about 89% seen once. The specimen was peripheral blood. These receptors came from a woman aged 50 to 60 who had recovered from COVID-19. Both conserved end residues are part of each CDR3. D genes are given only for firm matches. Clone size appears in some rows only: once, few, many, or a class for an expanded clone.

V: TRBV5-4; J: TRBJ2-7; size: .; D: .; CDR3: CASSRAGAGYEQYF; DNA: TGTGCCAGCAGTCGGGCAGGGGCAGGATACGAGCAGTACTTC
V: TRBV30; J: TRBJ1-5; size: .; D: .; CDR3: CAWSRGGGNQPQHF; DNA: TGTGCCTGGAGTCGCGGGGGGGGCAATCAGCCCCAGCATTTT
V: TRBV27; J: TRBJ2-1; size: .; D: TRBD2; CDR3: CASSITGTSMFF; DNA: TGTGCCAGCAGTATAACCGGGACTAGCATGTTCTTC
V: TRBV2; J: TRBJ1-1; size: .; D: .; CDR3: CASSEVDTEAFF; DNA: TGTGCCAGCAGTGAGGTAGACACTGAAGCTTTCTTT
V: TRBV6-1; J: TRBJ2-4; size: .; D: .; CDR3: CASSEGDKIAKNIQYF; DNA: TGTGCCAGCAGTGAAGGGGACAAAATAGCCAAAAACATTCAGTACTTC
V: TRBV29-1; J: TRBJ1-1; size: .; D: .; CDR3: CSVDSYTEAFF; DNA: TGCAGCGTTGACAGTTACACTGAAGCTTTCTTT
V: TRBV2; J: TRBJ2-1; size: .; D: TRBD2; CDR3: CASTLPGGPDNEQFF; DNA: TGTGCCAGCACCCTTCCGGGGGGGCCAGATAATGAGCAGTTCTTC
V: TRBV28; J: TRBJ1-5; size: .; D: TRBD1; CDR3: CASSFVVRRQGISSNQPQHF; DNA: TGTGCCAGCAGTTTTGTCGTTCGGCGACAGGGGATTAGTAGCAATCAGCCCCAGCATTTT
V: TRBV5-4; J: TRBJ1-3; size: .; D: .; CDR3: CASSPGRVSGNTIYF; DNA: TGTGCCAGCAGCCCCGGGAGGGTCTCTGGAAACACCATATATTTT
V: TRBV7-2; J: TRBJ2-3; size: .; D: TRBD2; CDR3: CASSLVFSGGAPDTQYF; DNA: TGTGCCAGCAGCTTAGTCTTCAGCGGGGGGGCCCCAGATACGCAGTATTTT
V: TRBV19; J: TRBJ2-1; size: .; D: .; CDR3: CASSSIFSYNEQFF; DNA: TGTGCCAGTAGTTCAATTTTCTCCTACAATGAGCAGTTCTTC
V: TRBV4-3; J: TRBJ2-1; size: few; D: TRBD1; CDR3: CASSQTGTGQFF; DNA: TGCGCCAGCAGCCAAACCGGGACAGGGCAGTTCTTC
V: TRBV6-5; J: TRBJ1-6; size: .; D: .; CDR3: CASSSPGHSDSPLHF; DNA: TGTGCCAGCAGTTCCCCGGGACATTCGGATTCACCCCTCCACTTT
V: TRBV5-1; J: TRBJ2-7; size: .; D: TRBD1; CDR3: CASSHTGQGTLYEQYF; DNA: TGCGCCAGCAGCCACACTGGACAGGGGACCCTCTACGAGCAGTACTTC
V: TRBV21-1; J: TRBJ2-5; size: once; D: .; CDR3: CASSSTGTSGNQETQYF; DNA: TGTGCCAGCAGCAGCACCGGGACTAGCGGAAATCAAGAGACCCAGTACTTC
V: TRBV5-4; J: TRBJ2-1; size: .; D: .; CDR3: CASSSRVGSVNEQFF; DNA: TGTGCCAGCAGCTCAAGGGTGGGTAGCGTCAATGAGCAGTTCTTC
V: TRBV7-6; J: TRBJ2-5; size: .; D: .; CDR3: CASTNQETQYF; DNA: TGTGCCAGCACTAACCAAGAGACCCAGTACTTC
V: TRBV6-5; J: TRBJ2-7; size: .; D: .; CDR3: CASSPRLHSYEQYF; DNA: TGTGCCAGCAGCCCGAGACTGCACTCCTACGAGCAGTACTTC
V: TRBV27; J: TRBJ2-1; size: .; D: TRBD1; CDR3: CASRMTGSADFF; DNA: TGTGCCAGCAGGATGACAGGGAGCGCCGACTTCTTC
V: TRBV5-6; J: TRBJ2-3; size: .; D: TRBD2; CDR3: CASSLPGLAGGTTDTQYF; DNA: TGTGCCAGCAGCTTGCCGGGACTAGCGGGAGGGACCACAGATACGCAGTATTTT
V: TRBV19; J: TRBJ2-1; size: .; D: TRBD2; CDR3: CASSPSGGPNEQFF; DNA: TGTGCCAGTAGTCCCTCGGGAGGGCCCAATGAGCAGTTCTTC
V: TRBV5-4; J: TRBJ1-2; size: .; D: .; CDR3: CASSGGRGGYTF; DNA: TGTGCCAGCAGTGGGGGGAGGGGTGGCTACACCTTC
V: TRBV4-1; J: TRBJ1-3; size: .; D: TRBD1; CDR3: CASSQDRTGGRGNTIYF; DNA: TGCGCCAGCAGCCAAGATAGGACAGGCGGGCGTGGAAACACCATATATTTT
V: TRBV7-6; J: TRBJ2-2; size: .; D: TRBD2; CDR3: CASRPTSGSNTGELFF; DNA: TGTGCCAGCAGACCGACTAGCGGGAGTAACACCGGGGAGCTGTTTTTT
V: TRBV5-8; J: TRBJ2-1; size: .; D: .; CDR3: CASSSQTLKQFF; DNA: TGTGCCAGCAGCTCACAGACCCTGAAGCAGTTCTTC
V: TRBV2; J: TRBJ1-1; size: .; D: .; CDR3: CASEFGGAFF; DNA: TGTGCCAGCGAATTCGGGGGAGCTTTCTTT
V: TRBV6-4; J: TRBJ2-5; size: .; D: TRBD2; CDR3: CAINRCQRGVQETQYF; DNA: TGTGCCATCAATAGGTGCCAGCGGGGGGTACAAGAGACCCAGTACTTC
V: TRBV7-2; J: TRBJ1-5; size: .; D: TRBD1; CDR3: CVSRPTGGVQPQHF; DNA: TGTGTCAGCAGACCCACAGGGGGCGTCCAGCCCCAGCATTTT
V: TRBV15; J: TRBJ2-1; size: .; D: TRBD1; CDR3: CATSKDRGNWNEQFF; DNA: TGTGCCACCAGCAAGGACAGGGGGAATTGGAATGAGCAGTTCTTC
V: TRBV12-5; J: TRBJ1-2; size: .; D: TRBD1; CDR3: CASGLSTGTGGYTF; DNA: TGTGCTAGTGGTTTATCGACAGGGACGGGCGGCTACACCTTC
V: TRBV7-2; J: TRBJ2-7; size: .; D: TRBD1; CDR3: CASSSTGTAYEQYF; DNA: TGTGCCAGCAGCTCAACCGGGACAGCCTACGAGCAGTACTTC
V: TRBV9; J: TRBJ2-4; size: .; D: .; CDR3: CASSVDGAGKNIQYF; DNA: TGTGCCAGCAGCGTAGATGGGGCGGGGAAAAACATTCAGTACTTC
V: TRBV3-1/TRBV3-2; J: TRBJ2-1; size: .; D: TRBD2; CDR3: CASSQDTPLAGVRNEQFF; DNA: TGTGCCAGCAGCCAAGATACCCCCCTAGCGGGAGTAAGGAATGAGCAGTTCTTC
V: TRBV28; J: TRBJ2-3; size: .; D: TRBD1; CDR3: CASSLDLRDRALRKGTDTQYF; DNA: TGTGCCAGCAGTTTAGACCTCCGGGACAGGGCTTTGAGAAAGGGAACAGATACGCAGTATTTT
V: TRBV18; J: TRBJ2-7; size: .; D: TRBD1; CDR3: CASSPLGGAPYEQYF; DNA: TGTGCCAGCTCACCTCTAGGGGGCGCACCCTACGAGCAGTACTTC
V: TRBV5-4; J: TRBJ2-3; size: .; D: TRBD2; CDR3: CASSAGGGRVGDTQYF; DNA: TGTGCCAGCAGCGCTGGAGGCGGGAGAGTCGGAGATACGCAGTATTTT
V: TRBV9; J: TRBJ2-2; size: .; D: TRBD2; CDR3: CASSALEREGLGGELFF; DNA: TGTGCCAGCAGCGCCCTAGAGCGGGAGGGCCTAGGCGGGGAGCTGTTTTTT
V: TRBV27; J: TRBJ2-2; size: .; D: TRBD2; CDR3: CASSFGLATGELFF; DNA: TGTGCCAGCAGTTTTGGACTAGCTACCGGGGAGCTGTTTTTT
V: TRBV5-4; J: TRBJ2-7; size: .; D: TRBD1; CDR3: CASSKGQATSYEQYF; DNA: TGTGCCAGCAGCAAGGGACAGGCGACCTCCTACGAGCAGTACTTC
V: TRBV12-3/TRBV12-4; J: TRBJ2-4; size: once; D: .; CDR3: CASSPVKYF; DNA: TGTGCCAGCAGTCCCGTTAAGTACTTC
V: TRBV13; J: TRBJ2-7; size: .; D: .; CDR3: CASSTRPAYEQYF; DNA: TGTGCCAGCAGCACTAGACCCGCCTACGAGCAGTACTTC
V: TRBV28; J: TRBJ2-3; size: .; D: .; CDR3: CASSLRDTQYF; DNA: TGTGCCAGCAGTTTACGAGATACGCAGTATTTT
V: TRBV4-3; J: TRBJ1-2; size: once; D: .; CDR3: CASSQDTPGGPGGGYTF; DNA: TGCGCCAGCAGCCAAGATACCCCGGGGGGACCCGGAGGAGGCTACACCTTC